This T cell receptor (beta chain) was obtained from a study of blood T cell repertoires in COVID-19. Authors' processing steps: Cell counts per sample came from amplifying reference gene primers. Generated by immunoSEQ multiplex PCR, the TCRdb table keeps only in-frame clones and is missing some. V, J and clone size are taken as reported in that table, and D and trimming were inferred from the DNA itself. The table has about 90,000 clones, about 82% seen once. V was clipped by 5 bases and J by 1 base, with 11 bases between them. The CDR3 is 14 amino acids. Germline V lookup: CDR1 SEHNR, CDR2 FQNEAQ (reference sequence).

Input material: peripheral blood. This chain joins TRBV7-9 and TRBJ2-5; the D gene is possibly TRBD1 (6 bases). The receptor's source is a woman aged 70-85 years with active or convalescent COVID-19. This CDR3 reads CASSRTGTQETQYF. CDR3 bases: TGTGCCAGCAGCCGAACAGGGACCCAAGAGACCCAGTACTTC.